These T cell receptor beta chains were read from a single sample in a study of cytomegalovirus exposure and HLA in healthy donors. Some clones are missing from TCRdb's copy, which holds only in-frame ones; the method was immunoSEQ multiplex PCR. Of about 120,000 clones in the sample, around 76% are singletons; the top ten hold about 32%. The sample comprised PBMCs. The receptors stem from a man aged 55 to 70 in good health and CMV-seropositive. CDR3s include the opening cysteine and the closing phenylalanine or tryptophan. D genes are given only for firm matches. Expanded clones are given a class, and other clones once, few, many or no size at all.

V gene: TRBV5-6; J gene: TRBJ1-4; D gene: TRBD1; clone size: .; CDR3 DNA: TGTGCCAGCAGCGGACCGGACAGGGATGAAAAACTGTTTTTT; CDR3 protein: CASSGPDRDEKLFF
V gene: TRBV7-2; J gene: TRBJ2-7; D gene: TRBD2; clone size: .; CDR3 DNA: TGTGCCAGCAGCGCCGGACTAGCGCGGAGCTCCTACGAGCAGTACTTC; CDR3 protein: CASSAGLARSSYEQYF
V gene: TRBV7-8; J gene: TRBJ1-3; D gene: .; clone size: .; CDR3 DNA: TGTGCCAGCAGCTTAGCCAGGGTTGGTGGAAACACCATATATTTT; CDR3 protein: CASSLARVGGNTIYF
V gene: TRBV5-5; J gene: TRBJ2-3; D gene: TRBD2; clone size: .; CDR3 DNA: TGTGCCAGCAGCTTGTTGACTAGCGGGGGCACAGATACGCAGTATTTT; CDR3 protein: CASSLLTSGGTDTQYF
V gene: TRBV6-5; J gene: TRBJ2-7; D gene: .; clone size: .; CDR3 DNA: TGTGCCAGCAGTTACTCGGGTGGGGCGGAGTCCTACGAGCAGTACTTC; CDR3 protein: CASSYSGGAESYEQYF
V gene: TRBV2; J gene: TRBJ2-7; D gene: TRBD2; clone size: .; CDR3 DNA: TGTGCCAGCCGATCAAATACCGGGACTAGCGGCTACGAGCAGTACTTC; CDR3 protein: CASRSNTGTSGYEQYF
V gene: TRBV27; J gene: TRBJ2-5; D gene: .; clone size: .; CDR3 DNA: TGTGCCAGCAGTTTATCGTTGGGCGGGGTCCGGGTAGAGACCCAGTACTTC; CDR3 protein: CASSLSLGGVRVETQYF
V gene: TRBV7-9; J gene: TRBJ1-1; D gene: .; clone size: .; CDR3 DNA: TGTGCCAGCAGCTCGCTCCCGGTATCCCAGAACACTGAAGCTTTCTTT; CDR3 protein: CASSSLPVSQNTEAFF
V gene: TRBV6-6; J gene: TRBJ1-2; D gene: .; clone size: .; CDR3 DNA: TGTGCCAGCAGCCCGGGCTCGGGGGTTAACCATGGCTACACCTTC; CDR3 protein: CASSPGSGVNHGYTF
V gene: TRBV5-6; J gene: TRBJ2-7; D gene: TRBD1; clone size: .; CDR3 DNA: TGTGCCAGCAGCAGAGGACAGGTAAGGGCCTACGAGCAGTACTTC; CDR3 protein: CASSRGQVRAYEQYF
V gene: TRBV15; J gene: TRBJ1-1; D gene: .; clone size: .; CDR3 DNA: TGTGCCACCAGCAGAGACCAGACTGTGGACACTGAAGCTTTCTTT; CDR3 protein: CATSRDQTVDTEAFF
V gene: TRBV2; J gene: TRBJ2-1; D gene: TRBD2; clone size: once; CDR3 DNA: TGTGCCAGCAGTGAAACGGGGGGGCCTATGGATGAGCAGTTCTTC; CDR3 protein: CASSETGGPMDEQFF
V gene: TRBV5-1; J gene: TRBJ2-2; D gene: .; clone size: few; CDR3 DNA: TGCGCCAGCAGCTTGGCGCGGAGAAGAAACACCGGGGAGCTGTTTTTT; CDR3 protein: CASSLARRRNTGELFF
V gene: TRBV30; J gene: TRBJ1-1; D gene: .; clone size: .; CDR3 DNA: TGTGCCTGGAGCCGACAGACGGATCGTTCTTTCTTT; CDR3 protein: CAWSRQTDRSFF
V gene: TRBV10-3; J gene: TRBJ1-5; D gene: TRBD1; clone size: large; CDR3 DNA: TGTGCCATCAGTGAGGAGGGCAGGGGGGAGCCCCAGCATTTT; CDR3 protein: CAISEEGRGEPQHF
V gene: TRBV2; J gene: TRBJ1-5; D gene: TRBD1; clone size: .; CDR3 DNA: TGTGCCAGCAGTGATGGGACAGTAAATAGCAATCAGCCCCAGCATTTT; CDR3 protein: CASSDGTVNSNQPQHF
V gene: TRBV27; J gene: TRBJ2-1; D gene: TRBD2; clone size: .; CDR3 DNA: TGTGCCAGCAGTTTAGGAGCGGGAGTGCTGAATGAGCAGTTCTTC; CDR3 protein: CASSLGAGVLNEQFF
V gene: TRBV7-9; J gene: TRBJ2-5; D gene: TRBD2; clone size: .; CDR3 DNA: TGTTCCAGCAGCTCGAGCGGGGCACAAGAGACCCAGTACTTC; CDR3 protein: CSSSSSGAQETQYF
V gene: TRBV11-2; J gene: TRBJ1-2; D gene: .; clone size: .; CDR3 DNA: TGTGCCAGCAGGGGAGGGCCGCGACTTGGCTACACCTTC; CDR3 protein: CASRGGPRLGYTF
V gene: TRBV11-2; J gene: TRBJ2-5; D gene: TRBD2; clone size: .; CDR3 DNA: TGTGCCAGCAGCGGTACTAGCGGGAGCATAGAGACCCAGTACTTC; CDR3 protein: CASSGTSGSIETQYF
V gene: TRBV5-4; J gene: TRBJ1-1; D gene: TRBD1; clone size: .; CDR3 DNA: TGTGCCAGCAGCTCCTGGACAGGGGTTGGGAACACTGAAGCTTTCTTT; CDR3 protein: CASSSWTGVGNTEAFF
V gene: TRBV27; J gene: TRBJ2-7; D gene: TRBD1; clone size: .; CDR3 DNA: TGTGCCAGCAGCCCCGGGACAGGGGCGGTTGGGGAGCAGTACTTC; CDR3 protein: CASSPGTGAVGEQYF
V gene: TRBV5-1; J gene: TRBJ1-6; D gene: .; clone size: .; CDR3 DNA: TGCGCCAGCGGGGGGGGCGGTAATTCACCCCTCCACTTT; CDR3 protein: CASGGGGNSPLHF
V gene: TRBV2; J gene: TRBJ2-5; D gene: .; clone size: .; CDR3 DNA: TGTGCCAGTCAGGGGGGCATGCGCCAAGAGACCCAGTACTTC; CDR3 protein: CASQGGMRQETQYF
V gene: TRBV10-1; J gene: TRBJ2-7; D gene: TRBD1; clone size: .; CDR3 DNA: TGCGCCAGCAGTGGACAGGGTGGCGAGCAGTACTTC; CDR3 protein: CASSGQGGEQYF
V gene: TRBV15; J gene: TRBJ1-4; D gene: .; clone size: .; CDR3 DNA: TGTGCCACCAGCAGAGACGGCTTCACAGCAGCAACTAATGAAAAACTGTTTTTT; CDR3 protein: CATSRDGFTAATNEKLFF
V gene: TRBV11-2; J gene: TRBJ1-1; D gene: TRBD1; clone size: .; CDR3 DNA: TGTGCCAGCAGCTTAGTGACTTGGGACAGGGTGAACACTGAAGCTTTCTTT; CDR3 protein: CASSLVTWDRVNTEAFF
V gene: TRBV19; J gene: TRBJ2-2; D gene: TRBD2; clone size: .; CDR3 DNA: TGTGCCAGTACTCCCGGGACTAGCGGGCCCACCGGGGAGCTGTTTTTT; CDR3 protein: CASTPGTSGPTGELFF
V gene: TRBV18; J gene: TRBJ1-4; D gene: .; clone size: .; CDR3 DNA: TGTGCCAGCTCACAACAGGGTCCGACTAATGAAAAACTGTTTTTT; CDR3 protein: CASSQQGPTNEKLFF
V gene: TRBV30; J gene: TRBJ2-3; D gene: .; clone size: .; CDR3 DNA: TGTGCCTGGACTGGGGCCCACACCGGAGATACGCAGTATTTT; CDR3 protein: CAWTGAHTGDTQYF
V gene: TRBV5-1; J gene: TRBJ2-7; D gene: .; clone size: .; CDR3 DNA: TGCGCCAGCAGCTCACAGGGAGTTTGGGACGAGCAGTACTTC; CDR3 protein: CASSSQGVWDEQYF
V gene: TRBV11-3; J gene: TRBJ1-5; D gene: TRBD1; clone size: .; CDR3 DNA: TGTGCCAGACACAGGGGTTCTCAGCCCCAGCATTTT; CDR3 protein: CARHRGSQPQHF
V gene: TRBV5-1; J gene: TRBJ1-2; D gene: TRBD1; clone size: few; CDR3 DNA: TGCGCCAGCAGCGCCGGGACAGGGCCTCTAGGCTATGGCTACACCTTC; CDR3 protein: CASSAGTGPLGYGYTF
V gene: TRBV5-1; J gene: TRBJ1-1; D gene: .; clone size: .; CDR3 DNA: TGCGCCAGCAGCTTGGGAGATGAAGCTTTCTTT; CDR3 protein: CASSLGDEAFF
V gene: TRBV21-1; J gene: TRBJ2-7; D gene: .; clone size: .; CDR3 DNA: TGTGCCAGCAGCCCAAAGCTTCGGACTGCGTCCTACGAGCAGTACTTC; CDR3 protein: CASSPKLRTASYEQYF
V gene: TRBV4-1; J gene: TRBJ1-1; D gene: .; clone size: .; CDR3 DNA: TGCGCCAGCAGCCAAGGTCCACTGAGGAACACTGAAGCTTTCTTT; CDR3 protein: CASSQGPLRNTEAFF
V gene: TRBV5-6; J gene: TRBJ1-1; D gene: .; clone size: .; CDR3 DNA: TGTGCCAGCAGCTTGGCTCGAAGAGGACTAATGAACACTGAAGCTTTCTTT; CDR3 protein: CASSLARRGLMNTEAFF
V gene: TRBV10-1; J gene: TRBJ1-1; D gene: TRBD1; clone size: .; CDR3 DNA: TGCGCCAGCAGTGACCCACGGACAGGTAATACTGAAGCTTTCTTT; CDR3 protein: CASSDPRTGNTEAFF
V gene: TRBV11-1; J gene: TRBJ2-7; D gene: TRBD1; clone size: .; CDR3 DNA: TGTGCCAGCAGCCGCGGACAGGGCACCTACGAGCAGTACTTC; CDR3 protein: CASSRGQGTYEQYF
V gene: TRBV5-1; J gene: TRBJ1-2; D gene: TRBD1; clone size: .; CDR3 DNA: TGCGCCAGCAGCTCGGGACAGGGGAGAGGCTACACCTTC; CDR3 protein: CASSSGQGRGYTF
V gene: TRBV5-1; J gene: TRBJ2-2; D gene: TRBD1; clone size: .; CDR3 DNA: TGCGCCAGCAGCTTGGGGCAGGGGGCGCGGATGGTAACCGGGGAGCTGTTTTTT; CDR3 protein: CASSLGQGARMVTGELFF
V gene: TRBV5-6; J gene: TRBJ1-2; D gene: .; clone size: .; CDR3 DNA: TGTGCCAGCAGCTTGGATCGGGACGGACGGGGACAAACCTTC; CDR3 protein: CASSLDRDGRGQTF
V gene: TRBV6-1; J gene: TRBJ1-5; D gene: .; clone size: .; CDR3 DNA: TGTGCCAGCAGTGACAGGGGTGGGGGCAATCAGCCCCAGCATTTT; CDR3 protein: CASSDRGGGNQPQHF
V gene: TRBV5-1; J gene: TRBJ2-5; D gene: TRBD1; clone size: few; CDR3 DNA: TGCGCCAGCAGGCTACAGGGGAACCAAGAGACCCAGTACTTC; CDR3 protein: CASRLQGNQETQYF
V gene: TRBV28; J gene: TRBJ2-3; D gene: TRBD1; clone size: .; CDR3 DNA: TGTGCCAGCAGTTCTCCGGGACAGTTATATTATACGCAGTATTTT; CDR3 protein: CASSSPGQLYYTQYF
V gene: TRBV5-6; J gene: TRBJ2-2; D gene: .; clone size: .; CDR3 DNA: TGTGCCAGCAGCTCTGGACTGTACACCGGGGAGCTGTTTTTT; CDR3 protein: CASSSGLYTGELFF
V gene: TRBV4-1; J gene: TRBJ2-4; D gene: TRBD2; clone size: few; CDR3 DNA: TGCGCCAGCAGCCTCGGACTAGCGGTAGCCAAAAACATTCAGTACTTC; CDR3 protein: CASSLGLAVAKNIQYF
V gene: TRBV14; J gene: TRBJ2-7; D gene: .; clone size: .; CDR3 DNA: TGTGCCAGCAGCCAAGACGCACTTAGCTCCTACGAGCAGTACTTC; CDR3 protein: CASSQDALSSYEQYF
V gene: TRBV19; J gene: TRBJ1-5; D gene: .; clone size: .; CDR3 DNA: TGTGCCGCCAGGGGTAGCAATCAGCCCCAGCATTTT; CDR3 protein: CAARGSNQPQHF
V gene: TRBV6-1; J gene: TRBJ2-1; D gene: TRBD2; clone size: .; CDR3 DNA: TGTGCCAGCAGTGAACCGTTCGGCGGGGGGGCAGGTGAGCAGTTCTTC; CDR3 protein: CASSEPFGGGAGEQFF
V gene: TRBV2; J gene: TRBJ2-7; D gene: TRBD1; clone size: .; CDR3 DNA: TGTGCCAGCGGATGGGACAGAGTCTTTAACGAGCAGTACTTC; CDR3 protein: CASGWDRVFNEQYF
V gene: TRBV4-1; J gene: TRBJ2-7; D gene: TRBD2; clone size: .; CDR3 DNA: TGCGCCAGCAGCCAGCAACTAGCGGGGGCCTACGAGCAGTACTTC; CDR3 protein: CASSQQLAGAYEQYF
V gene: TRBV7-2; J gene: TRBJ1-5; D gene: .; clone size: .; CDR3 DNA: TGTGCCAGCAGCTTAGAGGGGAACTATCAGCCCCAGCATTTT; CDR3 protein: CASSLEGNYQPQHF